The 10 T cell receptor beta chains below all came from one sample that was sequenced in a study of T cell repertoires in cytomegalovirus infection. These receptors' antigens are unknown. TCRdb re-analysed the reads in MiXCR, keeping a single row per CDR3 protein. The table records about 830,000 distinct CDR3 sequences, approximately 29% of them present only once. The sample was cultured CD8+ T cells from PBMCs, taken from culture after CMV antigen stimulation. These receptors were taken from a human donor in good health (CMV status not recorded). Some clones in this sample may be carry-over from other donors' samples.

The V call is TRBV6-1, the J call TRBJ1-1; D is uncertain. Trimming cost V 8 bases and J 1 base, with 20 bases left between them. This CDR3 contains 16 residues. Germline CDR1 reads MNHNS; CDR2 reads SASEGT. The CDR3 nucleotides are TGTGCCAGCTCTCCCTACCCCGGCCAGACGAACACTGAAGCTTTCTTT. Translation: CASSPYPGQTNTEAFF.

The CDR3 DNA follows: TGTGCCAGTAGTATAGATCTGTACGGGGGGGCGATCATTCTTGGCAATGAGCAGTTCTTC. It encodes CASSIDLYGGAIILGNEQFF. This rearrangement joins TRBV19 to TRBJ2-1; 8 bases fit TRBD2. The CDR3 sequence is 20 residues long. J gave up 6 bases and V 0 bases, and 19 bases lay outside the gene matches. Germline loops: CDR1 LNHDA, CDR2 SQIVND (reference sequence). Looking up the rest from reference TRBV19 and TRBJ2-1 gives the full variable domain: DGGITQSPKYLFRKEGQNVTLSCEQNLNHDAMYWYRQDPGQGLRLIYYSQIVNDFQKGDIAEGYSVSREKKESFPLTVTSAQKNPTAFYLCASSIDLYGGAIILGNEQFFGPGTRLTVL.

The chain is built from TRBV4-1 and TRBJ1-5; no definite D call. The CDR3 totals 15 residues. V shed 0 bases and J shed 7 bases, with 13 bases lying between them. Germline loops: CDR1 MGHRA, CDR2 YSYEKL. The CDR3 DNA follows: TGCGCCAGCAGCCAAGATCCCGGGCTGGCGCAGCCCCAGCATTTT. It codes for CASSQDPGLAQPQHF.

This clonotype was counted between two and nine times. V usage is TRBV6-2 or TRBV6-3 and J usage is TRBJ2-5, with 7 bases aligning to TRBD2. V gave up 2 bases and J gave up 5 bases; unmatched junction bases: 5. Looked up from germline, CDR1 is MNHEY and CDR2 is SVGEGT. The CDR3 extends over 14 amino acids. For the CDR3, the DNA is TGTGCCAGCAGTTACCCAACCGGGAGGGAGACCCAGTACTTC. Residues: CASSYPTGRETQYF.

This clonotype was picked up many times. This chain connects TRBV7-6 to TRBJ2-1; 14 bases are a match to TRBD2. V dropped 4 bases and J dropped 0; count of bases not matched to a gene: 8. Germline V gene sequence: CDR1 SGHVS, CDR2 FNYEAQ. CDR3 size: 19 residues. This CDR3 is CASSSGTSGGGSSYNEQFF. CDR3 in DNA: TGTGCCAGCAGCTCCGGGACTAGCGGGGGTGGAAGCTCCTACAATGAGCAGTTCTTC.

The sample holds one count of this clonotype. The chain employs TRBV27 and TRBJ2-2, with 7 positions matching TRBD1. The CDR3 contains 17 residues. Germline values: CDR1 MNHEY, CDR2 SMNVEV (reference sequence). The J segment lost 4 bases and the V segment lost 4 bases, leaving 12 bases of the junction unmatched. The CDR3 protein is CASSSRGTGVVTGELFF. The CDR3 coding sequence is TGTGCCAGCAGTTCTAGGGGAACAGGGGTAGTCACCGGGGAGCTGTTTTTT.

In this sample, this clonotype turned up a few times. The chain employs TRBV10-2 and TRBJ2-6, with D unresolved. V lost 8 bases, J lost 0 bases, and 5 bases lay in between. CDR1 WSHSY and CDR2 SAAADI come from the germline V gene. The CDR3 totals 13 residues. CDR3 region: CASGVSGANVLTF. DNA of the CDR3: TGCGCCAGCGGGGTCTCTGGGGCCAACGTCCTGACTTTC.

CDR3 DNA: TGTGCCAGCAGCTTTAGAGGGGACAGGGGGCGCGTCGGCTACACCTTC. The encoded protein is CASSFRGDRGRVGYTF. The chain links TRBV7-9 to TRBJ1-2; 12 bases are shared with TRBD1. Germline V gene sequence: CDR1 SEHNR, CDR2 FQNEAQ (reference sequence). This CDR3 comprises 16 residues. V lost 3 bases, J lost 8 bases, and 10 bases stayed unmatched.

This clonotype was counted a few times. V gene TRBV7-8 combines with J gene TRBJ1-2; unclear D gene. From germline, CDR1 is SGHVS and CDR2 FQNEAQ. Between the trimmed V and J ends, which lost 1 base and 0 bases, there was a span of 9 bases. The CDR3 length is 15 residues. The CDR3, as DNA: TGTGCCAGCAGCTTAGTGGGTAGCACTAACTATGGCTACACCTTC. As protein: CASSLVGSTNYGYTF.

This clonotype has a handful of counts. The chain is built from TRBV7-2 and TRBJ2-2; D gene ambiguous. V was cut by 11 bases and J by 0 bases, with 7 bases left in between. CDR1 is SGHTA, CDR2 FQGNSA, per germline. The CDR3 loop spans 12 amino acids. CDR3: CAGGSNTGELFF. CDR3 in DNA: TGTGCCGGCGGTTCGAACACCGGGGAGCTGTTTTTT. Full variable domain (outside the CDR3, taken from reference TRBV7-2 and TRBJ2-2): GAGVSQSPSNKVTEKGKDVELRCDPISGHTALYWYRQSLGQGLEFLIYFQGNSAPDKSGLPSDRFSAERTGGSVSTLTIQRTQQEDSAVYLCAGGSNTGELFFGEGSRLTVL.